These 31 T cell receptor beta chains came from one sample sequenced in a study of cytomegalovirus exposure and HLA in healthy donors. A multiplex PCR was run with 60 Vbeta primers and 13 Jbeta primers. This table comes from immunoSEQ multiplex PCR, and its TCRdb copy is limited to in-frame clones, with some not included. In the table there are about 190,000 clones, roughly 74% of which are singletons. Material: PBMCs. These receptors originate from a woman aged 30 to 39 in good health and CMV-seropositive.

This clone appeared a single time. This chain connects TRBV28 to TRBJ1-3; 8 bases line up with TRBD1. Trimming removed 6 bases from V and 3 bases from J; junction bases left unmatched: 4. The CDR3 sequence is 14 residues long. Germline CDR1 reads MDHEN; CDR2 reads SYDVKM. The CDR3 here is CASSMTGVGNTIYF. The CDR3 DNA is TGTGCCAGCAGCATGACAGGGGTTGGAAACACCATATATTTT.

The V and J genes are TRBV30 and TRBJ2-1; 13 nucleotides match TRBD2. CDR1 and CDR2 from the germline V gene are GTSNPN and SVGIG (reference sequence). The CDR3 sequence is 15 residues long. Trimming at V came to 8 bases and at J to 8 bases, leaving 12 bases not matched to a gene. Here the CDR3 DNA reads TGTGCCGGAACCCCCGGGACTAGCGGGACCGATGAGCAGTTCTTC. Translating gives CAGTPGTSGTDEQFF.

The sample holds a few counts of this clone. J is TRBJ1-5 and V is TRBV6-5; D is possibly TRBD1 (6 bases). The V gene's germline CDR1 is MNHEY and CDR2 SVGAGI. V shed 9 bases and J shed 6 bases, with 21 bases lying between them. CDR3 length: 15 amino acids. The DNA for the CDR3 is TGTGCCAGGGGAGGGGGGGCCGGGTCGGTTCAGCCCCAGCATTTT. It is translated as CARGGGAGSVQPQHF.

This rearrangement joins TRBV28 to TRBJ2-7, with TRBD1 identical over 12 bases. The V segment lost 6 bases and the J segment 4 bases; nucleotides outside the gene matches: 10. The CDR3 is 16 amino acids. CDR1 is MDHEN and CDR2 is SYDVKM in the germline V gene. DNA for the CDR3: TGTGCCAGCAGGCGATACCCGGGACAGGGGGCATACGAGCAGTACTTC. Encoded protein: CASRRYPGQGAYEQYF.

The rearrangement links TRBV5-1 to TRBJ2-7; D is unclear. The V gene lost 2 bases and the J gene lost 7 bases, with 13 bases spanning the gap. Germline values: CDR1 SGHRS, CDR2 YFSETQ. This CDR3 is built from 13 residues. Written as DNA, the CDR3 is TGCGCCAGCAGCTTCTCGAGCCCGATTGAGCAGTACTTC. Translation: CASSFSSPIEQYF.

This clone came up a few times. The chain links TRBV19 to TRBJ1-5; TRBD1 agrees at 9 bases. Per the germline V gene, CDR1 is LNHDA and CDR2 is SQIVND (reference sequence). This CDR3 spans 17 amino acids. Trimming cost V 5 bases and J 2 bases; bases outside gene matches: 10. This chain's CDR3 is CASSGLLQGAGNQPQHF. CDR3 nucleotide sequence: TGTGCCAGTAGTGGCCTACTACAGGGGGCGGGCAATCAGCCCCAGCATTTT.

V usage is TRBV5-6 and J usage is TRBJ1-5, with TRBD1 matching 7 bases. This CDR3 is 15 amino acids long. Germline CDR1 and CDR2: SGHDT and YYEEEE. J gave up 3 bases and V 2 bases, and 5 bases lay outside the gene matches. The CDR3 region is CASSFRDRYNQPQHF. In DNA form, the CDR3 reads TGTGCCAGCAGCTTCCGGGACAGATACAATCAGCCCCAGCATTTT. The entire variable domain, with the rest obtained from reference TRBV5-6 and TRBJ1-5, is as follows: DAGVTQSPTHLIKTRGQQVTLRCSPKSGHDTVSWYQQALGQGPQFIFQYYEEEERQRGNFPDRFSGHQFPNYSSELNVNALLLGDSALYLCASSFRDRYNQPQHFGDGTRLSIL.

The chain couples TRBV5-1 to TRBJ1-4; TRBD1 matches at 9 bases. The CDR3 sequence is 14 residues long. With 4 bases clipped from V and 8 bases from J, the junction kept 6 bases outside the gene matches. Germline assignment: CDR1 SGHRS and CDR2 YFSETQ. CDR3 region: CASSLGQGSEKLFF. CDR3 nucleotides: TGCGCCAGCAGCCTCGGACAGGGGTCGGAAAAACTGTTTTTT.

V is TRBV7-9 and J is TRBJ2-1; 10 nucleotides line up with TRBD2. This CDR3 spans 17 amino acids. J gave up 4 bases and V 1 base, and 7 bases lay outside the gene matches. The germline V gene encodes CDR1 SEHNR and CDR2 FQNEAQ (reference sequence). The CDR3 DNA reads TGTGCCAGCAGCTTAGGCACACTAGCGGGGTCATACAATGAGCAGTTCTTC. Translating gives CASSLGTLAGSYNEQFF.

This clone was seen at least ten times. The J gene is TRBJ2-2, the V gene TRBV5-1; 10 bases fit TRBD1. Germline trimming cut 1 base from V and 3 bases from J; bases unmatched to any gene: 3. Germline values: CDR1 SGHRS, CDR2 YFSETQ. This CDR3 has 16 residues. CDR3: CASSLLGTGDTGELFF. The DNA for the CDR3 is TGCGCCAGCAGCTTGTTGGGGACAGGGGACACCGGGGAGCTGTTTTTT.

Note on this clone: At one end, the junction sequence differs from germline, possibly due to a read error. The rearrangement joins TRBV4-1 to TRBJ1-4, with 8 bases lining up with TRBD1. The germline CDR1 and CDR2 sequences are MGHRA and YSYEKL. The CDR3 totals 14 residues. CDR3 sequence reads: CASSQDSSGTGHIF. CDR3 DNA sequence: TGCGCCAGCAGCCAAGATTCAAGCGGGACAGGACACATTTTT.

This clone was seen a few times. The chain employs TRBV11-2 and TRBJ2-1, with 7 positions matching TRBD2. Per germline, CDR1 SGHAT and CDR2 FQNNGV. V lost 6 bases and J lost 7; bases outside the gene matches: 6. The CDR3 extends over 13 amino acids. The CDR3: CASRASGQNEQFF. The DNA of the CDR3 is TGTGCCAGCAGGGCTAGCGGTCAGAATGAGCAGTTCTTC.

The chain uses TRBV6-6 and TRBJ2-7, with 8 bases that match TRBD2. CDR3 length: 14 amino acids. With V trimmed by 6 bases and J by 4 bases, 8 bases remained unmatched. Germline-derived CDR1 and CDR2 are MNHNY and SVGAGI (reference sequence). Here the CDR3 reads CASSRTSGGYEQYF. The CDR3, as DNA: TGTGCCAGCAGCCGAACTAGCGGAGGGTACGAGCAGTACTTC.

This clone was observed a few times. The chain employs TRBV27 and TRBJ2-2; D gene uncertain. Trimming removed 3 bases from V and 3 bases from J, with 2 bases in between. CDR1 is MNHEY, CDR2 SMNVEV, per germline (reference sequence). The CDR3 has 12 residues. The CDR3 nucleotides are TGTGCCAGCAGTTTCTACACCGGGGAGCTGTTTTTT. Amino acids: CASSFYTGELFF.

The chain carries TRBV30 and TRBJ1-3; TRBD1 is a possible D gene (5 bases). The germline gives CDR1 GTSNPN, CDR2 SVGIG (reference sequence). This CDR3 is 14 amino acids long. V was cut by 4 bases and J by 2 bases, with 12 bases left in between. CDR3 nucleotides: TGTGCCTGGACCAGAATGGGGCCTGGAAACACCATATATTTT. It translates to CAWTRMGPGNTIYF. The full variable domain, rest sourced from reference TRBV30 and TRBJ1-3, is SQTIHQWPATLVQPVGSPLSLECTVEGTSNPNLYWYRQAAGRGLQLLFYSVGIGQISSEVPQNLSASRPQDRQFILSSKKLLLSDSGFYLCAWTRMGPGNTIYFGEGSWLTVV.

V usage is TRBV5-6 and J usage is TRBJ2-3; 7 bases align to TRBD2. J was trimmed by 0 bases and V by 3 bases; bases with no gene match: 10. The CDR3 has 17 amino acids. The germline V gene has CDR1 SGHDT and CDR2 YYEEEE. The CDR3 DNA is TGTGCCAGCAGCTCGAAGGGACTACCGTATAGCACAGATACGCAGTATTTT. Protein sequence: CASSSKGLPYSTDTQYF.

CDR3 residues: CASSFQGANSPLHF. The CDR3 DNA is TGTGCCAGCAGCTTTCAAGGGGCTAATTCACCCCTCCACTTT. This sequence joins TRBV13 and TRBJ1-6; maybe TRBD1 (5 bases). Per germline, CDR1 PRHDT and CDR2 FYEKMQ (reference sequence). V gave up 3 bases and J gave up 6 bases, with 9 bases separating them. The CDR3 loop spans 14 amino acids.

This clone was observed a handful of times. The chain joins TRBV5-1 to TRBJ2-2; 8 positions agree with TRBD1. Trimming at V came to 4 bases and at J to 1 base, leaving 6 bases not matched to a gene. The CDR3 runs 16 residues. The germline gives CDR1 SGHRS, CDR2 YFSETQ. The CDR3 nucleotides are TGCGCCAGCAGCATTTCCGGGACAGGGAACACCGGGGAGCTGTTTTTT. It yields the protein CASSISGTGNTGELFF.

The rearrangement joins TRBV7-3 to TRBJ1-1; D gene unclear. Trimming removed 5 bases from V and 5 bases from J, with 12 bases in between. This CDR3 spans 13 amino acids. The germline gives CDR1 SGHTA, CDR2 FQGTGA. The CDR3 sequence is CASSTERGTEAFF. The CDR3 nucleotides read TGTGCCAGCAGCACGGAGAGAGGAACTGAAGCTTTCTTT.

The rearrangement joins TRBV28 to TRBJ2-2, with D hard to call. The CDR3 extends over 12 amino acids. Deletions cut 6 bases from V and 4 bases from J, with 6 bases between. CDR1 and CDR2 (germline): MDHEN, SYDVKM. For the CDR3, the DNA is TGTGCCAGCAGCTCCTTCACCGGGGAGCTGTTTTTT. This gives the protein CASSSFTGELFF.

The chain links TRBV11-2 to TRBJ2-5; D not resolved. Trimming pared 3 bases from V and 4 bases from J, leaving 9 bases between. The CDR3 is 13 residues long. Per germline, CDR1 SGHAT and CDR2 FQNNGV. This CDR3 reads CASSLRRGETQYF. Here the CDR3 DNA reads TGTGCCAGCAGCTTGAGGAGAGGAGAGACCCAGTACTTC.

The chain joins TRBV30 to TRBJ1-5; TRBD1 agrees at 8 bases. The J segment lost 6 bases and the V segment lost 5 bases, leaving 6 bases of the junction unmatched. The germline V gene has CDR1 GTSNPN and CDR2 SVGIG (reference sequence). The CDR3 loop spans 13 amino acids. The CDR3 region has the DNA TGTGCCTGGGGACAGGGAGGGGGTCAGCCCCAGCATTTT. Its protein is CAWGQGGGQPQHF. Complete variable domain (other parts from reference TRBV30 and TRBJ1-5): SQTIHQWPATLVQPVGSPLSLECTVEGTSNPNLYWYRQAAGRGLQLLFYSVGIGQISSEVPQNLSASRPQDRQFILSSKKLLLSDSGFYLCAWGQGGGQPQHFGDGTRLSIL.

The chain couples TRBV19 to TRBJ2-2, with 11 bases aligning to TRBD1. V trimming: 7 bases; J trimming: 6 bases; junction bases outside the gene matches: 19. CDR3 length: 19 residues. Looked up from germline, CDR1 is LNHDA and CDR2 is SQIVND (reference sequence). CDR3 bases: TGTGCCAGTACCCCCCGAGGACAGGGGGCGGATTGGCGGGCCGGGGAGCTGTTTTTT. Translating gives CASTPRGQGADWRAGELFF.

This clone was counted only a few times. The chain employs TRBV5-4 and TRBJ1-3; 8 bases map to TRBD1. CDR1 is SGHNT and CDR2 is YYREEE in the germline V gene (reference sequence). V dropped 0 bases and J dropped 0; count of bases not matched to a gene: 5. This CDR3 comprises 17 residues. CDR3 region: CASSLATGAVSGNTIYF. The CDR3, as DNA: TGTGCCAGCAGCTTGGCGACAGGGGCCGTCTCTGGAAACACCATATATTTT.

The chain has TRBV6-1 and TRBJ1-3; 7 bases map to TRBD1. The CDR3 loop spans 15 amino acids. Germline values: CDR1 MNHNS, CDR2 SASEGT. V lost 5 bases to trimming and J lost 2 bases; unmatched junction nucleotides: 6. This CDR3 is CASSTGTAPGNTIYF. The CDR3 DNA is TGTGCCAGCAGTACCGGGACAGCTCCTGGAAACACCATATATTTT.

The chain is built from TRBV4-1 and TRBJ1-6; 9 positions match TRBD1. Germline CDR1 is MGHRA and CDR2 is YSYEKL. The CDR3 length is 16 residues. After removal of 3 bases from V and 8 bases from J, the junction contained 8 bases not matched to a gene. CDR3 protein: CASSQTDRGTYSPLHF. The CDR3, as DNA: TGCGCCAGCAGCCAGACGGACAGGGGTACGTATTCACCCCTCCACTTT.

The chain combines TRBV4-2 with TRBJ2-7, with 15 bases lining up with TRBD2. The CDR3 has 17 residues. V lost 4 bases to trimming and J lost 5 bases; unmatched junction nucleotides: 9. Germline CDR1 is LGHNA and CDR2 is YNFKEQ. The CDR3 loop reads CASSLGLAGGSSDEQYF. The CDR3 region has the DNA TGTGCCAGCAGCCTGGGACTAGCGGGGGGAAGTAGCGACGAGCAGTACTTC.

The count of this clone is one. J is TRBJ2-7 and V is TRBV30; 10 nucleotides line up with TRBD1. This CDR3 contains 15 residues. With V trimmed by 3 bases and J by 1 base, 6 bases remained unmatched. In germline, CDR1 is GTSNPN, CDR2 SVGIG (reference sequence). This CDR3 reads CAWSPGQGFSYEQYF. In DNA, the CDR3 is TGTGCCTGGAGCCCGGGACAGGGGTTTTCCTACGAGCAGTACTTC.

This rearrangement joins TRBV7-2 to TRBJ1-5; TRBD1 is a possible D gene (5 bases). The CDR3 runs to 15 residues. Trimming stripped 0 bases from V and 4 bases from J, with 10 bases between. The germline gives CDR1 SGHTA, CDR2 FQGNSA. The CDR3: CASSLAGTVNQPQHF. The CDR3 coding sequence is TGTGCCAGCAGCTTAGCCGGGACTGTGAATCAGCCCCAGCATTTT.

This chain uses TRBV6-5 with TRBJ1-5; D not certain. The germline CDR1 and CDR2 sequences are MNHEY and SVGAGI. V lost 4 bases to trimming and J lost 0 bases, with 7 bases between them. The CDR3 extends over 14 amino acids. The CDR3 is CASSSQYSNQPQHF. The CDR3 DNA sequence: TGTGCCAGCAGTTCACAGTATAGCAATCAGCCCCAGCATTTT.

The table lists this clone with a few counts. The rearrangement joins TRBV11-1 to TRBJ1-1, with a tentative D call TRBD1 (6 bases). The CDR3 contains 16 residues. Germline lookup yields CDR1 SGHAT and CDR2 FQDESV (reference sequence). Trimming removed 5 bases from V and 1 base from J, with 17 bases in between. The CDR3 sequence is CASSPHTGKANTEAFF. CDR3 nucleotide sequence: TGTGCCAGCAGCCCCCATACAGGGAAGGCGAACACTGAAGCTTTCTTT. The full variable domain, in which reference TRBV11-1 and TRBJ1-1 provide the parts outside the CDR3, is EAEVAQSPRYKITEKSQAVAFWCDPISGHATLYWYRQILGQGPELLVQFQDESVVDDSQLPKDRFSAERLKGVDSTLKIQPAELGDSAMYLCASSPHTGKANTEAFFGQGTRLTVV.